The 3 T cell receptor beta chains in this list originate from one sample, sequenced in a study of T cells after yellow fever vaccination. One entry per CDR3 protein, called by TCRdb with MiXCR from the 5' RACE reads. The table lists 620,000 or so distinct CDR3 sequences, around 12% of them singletons. This specimen was PBMCs, taken on the day of the yellow fever booster vaccination. These receptors came from a man aged 25 to 45 who received the YFV17D yellow fever vaccine.

In this sample, this clonotype turned up a few times. This sequence joins TRBV7-9 and TRBJ2-7, with no clear D. The germline V gene has CDR1 SEHNR and CDR2 FQNEAQ (reference sequence). The CDR3 runs to 16 residues. The V gene lost 5 bases and the J gene lost 4 bases, with 21 bases spanning the gap. Here the CDR3 reads CASSHTWENVQYEQYF. In nucleotides, the CDR3 is TGTGCCAGCAGCCACACTTGGGAAAACGTCCAGTACGAGCAGTACTTC.

This clonotype was seen a few times. J is TRBJ2-7 and V is TRBV6-1; 11 bases match TRBD2. Germline assignment: CDR1 MNHNS and CDR2 SASEGT. V dropped 5 bases and J dropped 5; count of bases not matched to a gene: 8. This CDR3 has 15 amino acids. The CDR3 bases are TGTGCCAGCAGTCTTAGCGGGAGGGCCTTCAACGAGCAGTACTTC. As protein: CASSLSGRAFNEQYF.

This clonotype was observed at least ten times. The chain links TRBV3-1 to TRBJ2-4, with D tentatively TRBD1 (5 bases). Germline V lookup: CDR1 LGHDT, CDR2 YNNKEL (reference sequence). CDR3 size: 19 residues. The V gene lost 0 bases and the J gene lost 0 bases, with 18 bases spanning the gap. For the CDR3, the DNA is TGTGCCAGCAGCCAAGATTTTTGGACATCCAAACTAGCCAAAAACATTCAGTACTTC. This translates into CASSQDFWTSKLAKNIQYF. The variable domain in full, with the rest retrieved from reference TRBV3-1 and TRBJ2-4, is DTAVSQTPKYLVTQMGNDKSIKCEQNLGHDTMYWYKQDSKKFLKIMFSYNNKELIINETVPNRFSPKSPDKAHLNLHINSLELGDSAVYFCASSQDFWTSKLAKNIQYFGAGTRLSVL.